This TCR beta chain comes out of a study of T cell responses to AZD1222 COVID-19 vaccine. Study-level results: Spike-spanning, vaccine-associated CD4 TCRs were dominant at 160-218 and 743-854. Donors were largely white British and mainly female; clonal diversity was possibly underestimated.

About this clone itself: Its target is unknown.

Assay used: immunoSEQ multiplex PCR; TCRdb lists only in-frame clones, some missing. This table has about 120,000 clones, 92% appearing once. CDR3 length: 15 amino acids. Trimming at V came to 2 bases and at J to 2 bases, leaving 5 bases not matched to a gene. The germline V gene encodes CDR1 SGHVS and CDR2 FQNEAQ. The clonotype originates from an adult who received the AZD1222 COVID-19 vaccine. Specimen: peripheral blood, collected 28 days after the second AZD1222 dose. The rearrangement uses TRBV7-8 and TRBJ1-2, with 7 nucleotides matching TRBD1. In DNA, the CDR3 is TGTGCCAGCAGCTTATCGACAGGGACCAACTATGGCTACACCTTC. The encoded protein is CASSLSTGTNYGYTF.